The rows below give T cell receptor beta chains drawn from one sample of a study of cytomegalovirus exposure and HLA in healthy donors. Assay used: immunoSEQ multiplex PCR; TCRdb lists only in-frame clones, some missing. The table has about 240,000 clones, 85% to 90% seen once. The sequencing input was PBMCs. Every receptor here comes from a man aged 18 to 29 in good health and CMV-seronegative. Each CDR3 is given with its conserved first and last residue. Fields, in order: J gene, clone size, V gene, D gene, CDR3 DNA, CDR3 protein. D genes are given only for firm matches. Not all rows give a size; the values are once, few, many and, for expanded clones, a class.

>TRBJ2-7|NA|TRBV30|TRBD1
TGTGCCTGGAGTACCGGGACAGGGAACTGGTACGAGCAGTACTTC
CAWSTGTGNWYEQYF
>TRBJ1-2|NA|TRBV7-8|NA
TGTGCCAGCAGCAACAGACAGGAAAGCTATGGCTACACCTTC
CASSNRQESYGYTF
>TRBJ1-2|once|TRBV6-5|NA
TGTGCCAGCAGTTACTCGTCAGCCCTAACTATGGGTGGCTACACCTTC
CASSYSSALTMGGYTF
>TRBJ1-2|few|TRBV19|TRBD1
TGTGCCAGTAGTATCGGGACAGACTATGGCTACACCTTC
CASSIGTDYGYTF
>TRBJ1-5|few|TRBV5-1|NA
TGCGCCAGCAGCTTGACAGTTCTTAATCAGCCCCAGCATTTT
CASSLTVLNQPQHF
>TRBJ1-1|NA|TRBV7-2|NA
TGTGCCAGCAGCCCTATAGAAGCTTTCTTT
CASSPIEAFF
>TRBJ2-3|once|TRBV28|TRBD1
TGTGCCAGCAGTCCAAACAGGGGGCTTAACACAGATACGCAGTATTTT
CASSPNRGLNTDTQYF
>TRBJ2-5|NA|TRBV5-1|TRBD1
TGCGCCAGCAGCCCGGGACAGGGCAGAGAGACCCAGTACTTC
CASSPGQGRETQYF
>TRBJ2-1|NA|TRBV5-4|NA
TGTGCCAGCAGCCGGGACTTCATCAACAATGAGCAGTTCTTC
CASSRDFINNEQFF
>TRBJ2-7|once|TRBV7-9|NA
TGTGCCAGCAGCTCCCCTACAGGGAGTAAGGAGCAGTACTTC
CASSSPTGSKEQYF
>TRBJ2-2|NA|TRBV4-3|NA
TGCGCCAGCAGCCAAGATCTCGGGGGGCGAGGCGGGGAGCTGTTTTTT
CASSQDLGGRGGELFF
>TRBJ2-1|NA|TRBV6-5|TRBD2
TGTGCCAGCAGGTCCGGACTAGCGGCGGGGAATGAGCAGTTCTTC
CASRSGLAAGNEQFF
>TRBJ2-1|NA|TRBV2|TRBD2
TGTGCCAGCAGGAGCGGGGGAAAGGCCCACAATGAGCAGTTCTTC
CASRSGGKAHNEQFF
>TRBJ1-5|NA|TRBV5-1|NA
TGCGCCAGCAGCTTGGTCGGAGGATCGGATCAGCCCCAGCATTTT
CASSLVGGSDQPQHF
>TRBJ2-7|NA|TRBV7-9|TRBD2
TGTGCCAGCAGCCTCTCTACTAGCGGGAGGGCCGGAGGTTACGAGCAGTACTTC
CASSLSTSGRAGGYEQYF
>TRBJ1-5|NA|TRBV10-3|NA
TGTGCCATCAGACAGGGTCTCAATCAGCCCCAGCATTTT
CAIRQGLNQPQHF
>TRBJ1-6|NA|TRBV28|NA
TGTGCCAGCAGTTTATCCCACACGGTCGAGGCCCTCCACTTT
CASSLSHTVEALHF
>TRBJ2-7|NA|TRBV4-1|TRBD2
TGCGCCAGCAGCCAAGTAGCGGGAGGGCCCAATGCGTGGGAGCAGTACTTC
CASSQVAGGPNAWEQYF
>TRBJ2-1|NA|TRBV18|TRBD2
TGTGCCAGCTCACCACCGGATAGCGGGAGCTCTATAGAGCAGTTCTTC
CASSPPDSGSSIEQFF
>TRBJ1-5|NA|TRBV2|NA
TGTGCCAGCAGCTACACAGCAACTAGCAATCAGCCCCAGCATTTT
CASSYTATSNQPQHF
>TRBJ1-5|NA|TRBV2|TRBD1
TGTGCCAGCACTGGGACAGGGATTAGCAATCAGCCCCAGCATTTT
CASTGTGISNQPQHF
>TRBJ2-3|few|TRBV7-2|TRBD1
TGTGCCAGCCGAACAGGGGGCGGAGCAGATACGCAGTATTTT
CASRTGGGADTQYF
>TRBJ1-5|NA|TRBV27|NA
TGTGCCAGCAGTTTGGTACCAGGGCAGCTGCCCCAGCATTTT
CASSLVPGQLPQHF
>TRBJ1-5|NA|TRBV2|NA
TGTGCCAGCAGTGATGCGACAGAGGTCAGCCCCCAGCATTTT
CASSDATEVSPQHF
>TRBJ2-1|NA|TRBV6-1|NA
TGTGCCAGCACCGGACACAGGGATGGTGAGCAGTTCTTC
CASTGHRDGEQFF
>TRBJ1-5|NA|TRBV28|NA
TGTGCCAGCAGGACCTATACAGGTGGGCAAGGTCAGCCCCAGCATTTT
CASRTYTGGQGQPQHF
>TRBJ2-2|NA|TRBV27|NA
TGTGCCAGCTCCTACCAGGGGCTAATCAACACCGGGGAGCTGTTTTTT
CASSYQGLINTGELFF
>TRBJ2-7|few|TRBV28|NA
TGTGCCAGCAGTTCCCCTACGACAGATCCCCACTACGAGCAGTACTTC
CASSSPTTDPHYEQYF
>TRBJ2-2|once|TRBV5-1|TRBD2
TGCGCCAGCAGAGCCGGGACTAAAACCGGGGAGCTGTTTTTT
CASRAGTKTGELFF
>TRBJ2-7|few|TRBV6-5|NA
TGTGCCAGCAGTGTCCGGGTTCCCCCACTCGAGCAGTACTTC
CASSVRVPPLEQYF
>TRBJ2-7|NA|TRBV27|TRBD1
TGTGCCAGCAGTCTGGGGACAGCTTCCGAGCAGTACTTC
CASSLGTASEQYF